These T cell receptor beta chains were read from a single sample in a study of persistence of HIV-infected CD4 T cells. Method: immunoSEQ multiplex PCR; TCRdb's copy keeps in-frame clones and lacks some. This table has over 35,000 clones, more than 70% appearing once. What these receptors recognize is not known. The source material was CD4+ T cells sorted from PBMCs after approximately 19-hour stimulation, sampled from a patient who received antiretroviral therapy. These receptors originate from an adult man with HIV who was CMV-seropositive. Each CDR3 is given with its conserved first and last residue. Fields, in order: J gene, V gene, D gene, clone size, CDR3 protein, CDR3 DNA. D genes are given only for firm matches. Clone size is not always given. Where it is, it says once, few, many or a class for expanded clones.

TRBJ1-4	TRBV6-1	NA	NA	CASSDWQVNEKLFF	TGTGCCAGCAGTGATTGGCAGGTTAATGAAAAACTGTTTTTT
TRBJ2-3	TRBV5-1	NA	NA	CASSLGGGGSDTQYF	TGCGCCAGCAGCTTAGGGGGTGGAGGGTCAGATACGCAGTATTTT
TRBJ2-1	TRBV5-1	NA	NA	CASSLGGSYNEQFF	TGCGCCAGCAGCTTGGGTGGCTCCTACAATGAGCAGTTCTTC
TRBJ2-3	TRBV27	NA	NA	CASSSLLQANLNTQYF	TGTGCCAGCAGTTCGCTCTTACAGGCGAATTTGAATACGCAGTATTTT
TRBJ2-7	TRBV29-1	TRBD1	NA	CSGRQGAVGEQYF	TGCAGCGGTAGACAGGGGGCCGTGGGCGAGCAGTACTTC
TRBJ1-6	TRBV3-1/TRBV3-2	NA	NA	CASRQGAGNSPLHF	TGTGCCAGCAGACAAGGGGCTGGGAATTCACCCCTCCACTTT
TRBJ2-1	TRBV18	TRBD1	NA	CASSPKYLMTGSENEQFF	TGTGCCAGCTCACCAAAGTACCTAATGACAGGGTCGGAAAATGAGCAGTTCTTC
TRBJ2-1	TRBV2	TRBD2	NA	CASSGPAGAYNEQFF	TGTGCCAGCAGTGGGCCAGCGGGGGCCTACAATGAGCAGTTCTTC
TRBJ1-1	TRBV18	TRBD1	NA	CASSPGQGPEAFF	TGTGCCAGCTCACCGGGACAGGGACCTGAAGCTTTCTTT
TRBJ1-3	TRBV5-1	NA	NA	CASSFGGLLDVSGNTIYF	TGCGCCAGCAGCTTTGGAGGACTCCTAGACGTCTCTGGAAACACCATATATTTT
TRBJ2-3	TRBV10-2	NA	NA	CASSDQSGTYSDTQYF	TGCGCCAGCAGTGATCAGAGTGGGACTTACTCAGATACGCAGTATTTT
TRBJ2-7	TRBV9	TRBD1	NA	CASSGQGAYEQYF	TGTGCCAGCAGCGGACAGGGGGCTTACGAGCAGTACTTC
TRBJ1-6	TRBV9	NA	NA	CASSPRPTGGSYNSPLHF	TGTGCCAGCAGCCCCCGCCCGACGGGAGGATCCTATAATTCACCCCTCCACTTT
TRBJ2-7	TRBV3-1/TRBV3-2	NA	NA	CASSSQGINEQYF	TGTGCCAGCAGCTCGCAGGGGATTAACGAGCAGTACTTC
TRBJ1-1	TRBV2	TRBD1	NA	CARRDRETEAFF	TGTGCCAGACGGGACAGGGAGACTGAAGCTTTCTTT
TRBJ2-1	TRBV19	NA	NA	CASSTQSIALNEQFF	TGTGCCAGTAGTACCCAGAGTATCGCCCTCAATGAGCAGTTCTTC
TRBJ1-2	TRBV27	TRBD1	NA	CASSSRPTGRYGYTF	TGTGCCAGCAGTTCACGCCCGACAGGGCGGTATGGCTACACCTTC
TRBJ1-3	TRBV7-2	NA	NA	CASSLMRVSGNTIYF	TGTGCCAGCAGTTTGATGCGGGTCTCTGGAAACACCATATATTTT
TRBJ1-5	TRBV4-1	NA	NA	CASSQLLRGLGNQPQHF	TGCGCCAGCAGCCAATTATTACGGGGGTTAGGCAATCAGCCCCAGCATTTT
TRBJ2-3	TRBV7-2	NA	NA	CASSLVSGGAADTQYF	TGTGCCAGCAGCTTAGTGAGTGGGGGGGCCGCAGATACGCAGTATTTT
TRBJ2-7	TRBV18	NA	NA	CASSPPSRDYEQYF	TGTGCCAGCTCACCTCCCTCCAGGGACTACGAGCAGTACTTC
TRBJ2-3	TRBV5-1	NA	NA	CASQQLGDTQYF	TGCGCCAGCCAACAACTGGGAGATACGCAGTATTTT
TRBJ1-5	TRBV4-2	NA	NA	CASSQDGGYSNQPQHF	TGTGCCAGCAGCCAAGATGGGGGTTATAGCAATCAGCCCCAGCATTTT
TRBJ1-1	TRBV18	NA	NA	CASSPQTGEAFF	TGTGCCAGCTCACCACAGACAGGTGAAGCTTTCTTT
TRBJ2-5	TRBV6-4	NA	NA	CASSAPREAVRPKETQYF	TGTGCCAGCAGTGCCCCTAGGGAAGCGGTCCGCCCTAAAGAGACCCAGTACTTC
TRBJ1-5	TRBV20-1	NA	few	CSASGQNQPQHF	TGCAGTGCTAGTGGCCAAAATCAGCCCCAGCATTTT
TRBJ2-1	TRBV24-1	TRBD1	once	CATSGSVGQGMPEQFF	TGTGCCACCAGTGGCTCCGTGGGACAGGGGATGCCAGAGCAGTTCTTC
TRBJ2-7	TRBV3-1/TRBV3-2	NA	NA	CASSQEAGYEQYF	TGTGCCAGCAGCCAAGAGGCAGGGTACGAGCAGTACTTC
TRBJ2-3	TRBV4-1	TRBD2	NA	CASSLTSSGGKDTQYF	TGCGCCAGCAGCCTCACCTCTAGCGGGGGTAAAGATACGCAGTATTTT
TRBJ1-6	TRBV7-8	NA	NA	CASSLESRGDSPLHF	TGTGCCAGCAGCTTAGAGAGCAGGGGAGATTCACCCCTCCACTTT
TRBJ1-4	TRBV5-1	NA	NA	CASSLIGRGGGTNEKLFF	TGCGCCAGCAGCTTGATAGGAAGGGGCGGGGGAACTAATGAAAAACTGTTTTTT
TRBJ1-1	TRBV25-1	NA	once	CASSELRGFTEAFF	TGTGCCAGCAGTGAATTGCGCGGGTTCACTGAAGCTTTCTTT
TRBJ1-5	TRBV15	TRBD1	NA	CATSRDKGAGQPQHF	TGTGCCACCAGCAGAGATAAGGGGGCAGGGCAGCCCCAGCATTTT